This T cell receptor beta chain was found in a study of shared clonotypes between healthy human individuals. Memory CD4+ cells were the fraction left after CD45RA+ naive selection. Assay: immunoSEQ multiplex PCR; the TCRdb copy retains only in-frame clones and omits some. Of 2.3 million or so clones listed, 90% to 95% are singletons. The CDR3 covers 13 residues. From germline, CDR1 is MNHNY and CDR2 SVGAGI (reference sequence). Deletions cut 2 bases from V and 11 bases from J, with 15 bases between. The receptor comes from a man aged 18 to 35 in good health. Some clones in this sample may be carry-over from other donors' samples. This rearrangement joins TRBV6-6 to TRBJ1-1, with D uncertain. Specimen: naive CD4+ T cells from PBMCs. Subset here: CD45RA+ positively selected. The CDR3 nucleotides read TGTGCCAGCAGTTACAGGCCAATAGGGCATGCTTTCTTT. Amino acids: CASSYRPIGHAFF.